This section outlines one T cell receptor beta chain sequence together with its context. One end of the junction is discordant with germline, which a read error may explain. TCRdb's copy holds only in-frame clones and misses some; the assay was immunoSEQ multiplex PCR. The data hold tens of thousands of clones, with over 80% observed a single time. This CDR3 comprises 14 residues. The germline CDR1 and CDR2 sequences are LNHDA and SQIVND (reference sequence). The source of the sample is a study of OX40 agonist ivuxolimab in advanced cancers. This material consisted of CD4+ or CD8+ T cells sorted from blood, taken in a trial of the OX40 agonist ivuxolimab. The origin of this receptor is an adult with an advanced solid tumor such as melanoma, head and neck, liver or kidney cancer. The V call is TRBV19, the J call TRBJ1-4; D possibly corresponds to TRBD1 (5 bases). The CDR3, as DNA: TGTGCCAGCCGTTTGGGGGGTTCTAATGAAAAACCGTTTTTT. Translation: CASRLGGSNEKPFF.